The sequence of this T cell receptor (beta chain) was determined in a study of cytomegalovirus exposure and HLA in healthy donors. Of note for this clone: The antigen remains undetermined.

The protocol was immunoSEQ multiplex PCR, while the TCRdb copy is restricted to in-frame clones and leaves out a portion. In the table there are hundreds of thousands of clones, roughly 88% of which are singletons. The V and J ends lost 5 bases and 8 bases respectively, with 9 bases between them. The CDR3 has 11 amino acids. Germline V gene lookup returns CDR1 SGHAT and CDR2 FQNNGV. Points from the study as a whole: Cytomegalovirus status was reportedly diagnosed by the classifier with high sensitivity and specificity. The authors enumerated over 150 TCR beta chains as linked to cytomegalovirus. One later analysis, an examination of the 100 to 150 validation repertoires, found that first-cohort TCR clusters tended to co-occur in them.

The rearrangement uses TRBV11-2 and TRBJ1-2, with D tentatively TRBD1 (6 bases). The TCR originated in a woman aged 25 to 39 in good health and CMV-seropositive. The sample comprised PBMCs. CDR3 in DNA: TGTGCCAGCAGCCTGACAGGCGGCTACACCTTC. Translated, it gives CASSLTGGYTF.